This entry features one TCR beta chain sequence. CDR3 length: 13 amino acids. Trimming cost V 6 bases and J 5 bases; bases outside gene matches: 4. Germline-derived CDR1 and CDR2 are ENHRY and SYGVKD. The data derive from a study of blood T cell repertoires in COVID-19. About the study: Material from acute and convalescent COVID-19 was sourced from the United States, Italy and Spain.

Repertoires were generated with immunoSEQ multiplex PCR, while TCRdb's copy carries only in-frame clones and drops some. This sample has 250,000 or so clones, with 80% to 85% found just once. The TCR sequence derives from a man between 60 and 75 years old with acute or convalescent COVID-19. Sequences were obtained from peripheral blood. The genes are TRBV10-3 and TRBJ2-1; TRBD1 matches 7 bases. In DNA form, the CDR3 reads TGTGCCATCAGAAGGGGACAGAACAATGAGCAGTTCTTC. Translation: CAIRRGQNNEQFF.